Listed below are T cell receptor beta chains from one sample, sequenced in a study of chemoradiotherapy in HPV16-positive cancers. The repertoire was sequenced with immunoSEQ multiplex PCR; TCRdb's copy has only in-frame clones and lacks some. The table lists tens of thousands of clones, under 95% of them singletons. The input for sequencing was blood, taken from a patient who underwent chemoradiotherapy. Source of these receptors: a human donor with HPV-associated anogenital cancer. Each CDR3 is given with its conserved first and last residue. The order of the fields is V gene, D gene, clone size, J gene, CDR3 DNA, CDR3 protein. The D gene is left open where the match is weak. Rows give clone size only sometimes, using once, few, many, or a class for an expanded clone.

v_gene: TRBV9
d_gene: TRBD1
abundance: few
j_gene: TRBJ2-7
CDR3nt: TGTGCCAGCAGCCCCGGGGACAGGGAAAACGAGCAGTACTTC
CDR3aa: CASSPGDRENEQYF

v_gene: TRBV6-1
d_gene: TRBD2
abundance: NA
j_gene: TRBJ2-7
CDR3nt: TGTGCCAGCACCTTAGCGGGAGACAGGATGTACGAGCAGTACTTC
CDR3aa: CASTLAGDRMYEQYF

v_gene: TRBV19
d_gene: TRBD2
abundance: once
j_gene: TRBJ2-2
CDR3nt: TGTGCCAGTAGTAGAGGACTAGCGGGAGGTGCCGGGGAGCTGTTTTTT
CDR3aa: CASSRGLAGGAGELFF

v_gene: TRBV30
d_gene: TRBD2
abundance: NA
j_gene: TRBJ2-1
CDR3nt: TGTGCCTGCCAGGGACTAGCGCCGAATGAGCAGTTCTTC
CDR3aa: CACQGLAPNEQFF

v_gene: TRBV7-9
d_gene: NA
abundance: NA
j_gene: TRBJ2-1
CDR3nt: TGTGCCAGCAGCTTACCGGGAATCGGTGAGCAGTTCTTC
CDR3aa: CASSLPGIGEQFF

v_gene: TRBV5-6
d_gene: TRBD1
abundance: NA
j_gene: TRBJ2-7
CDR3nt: TGTGCCAGCAGCCCAGGGGGTCAGGAGCAGTACTTC
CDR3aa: CASSPGGQEQYF

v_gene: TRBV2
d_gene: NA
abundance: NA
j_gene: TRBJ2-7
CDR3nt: TGTGCCAGCACTCCCAAGTACGAGCAGTACTTC
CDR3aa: CASTPKYEQYF

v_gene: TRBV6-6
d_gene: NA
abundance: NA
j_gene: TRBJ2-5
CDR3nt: TGTGCCAGCAAAGGGGTTGGAGAGACCCAGTACTTC
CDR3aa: CASKGVGETQYF

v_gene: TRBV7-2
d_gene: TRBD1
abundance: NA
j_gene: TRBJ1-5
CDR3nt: TGTGCCAGCAGCCAACTTGGGACAGGGTATAATCAGCCCCAGCATTTT
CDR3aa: CASSQLGTGYNQPQHF

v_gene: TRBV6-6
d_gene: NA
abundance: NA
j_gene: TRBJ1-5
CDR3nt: TGTGCCAGCAGCCACCGGGACACCCTAGATCAGCCCCAGCATTTT
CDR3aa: CASSHRDTLDQPQHF

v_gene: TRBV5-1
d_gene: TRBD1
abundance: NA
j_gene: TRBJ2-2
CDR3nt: TGCGCCAGCAGAAAGGACAGGGCGGCCGGGGAGCTGTTTTTT
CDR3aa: CASRKDRAAGELFF

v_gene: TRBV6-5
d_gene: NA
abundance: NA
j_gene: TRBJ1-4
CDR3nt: TGTGCCAGCAGTTTTCGGGGGCTAGGAGAGGAAAAACTGTTTTTT
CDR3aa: CASSFRGLGEEKLFF

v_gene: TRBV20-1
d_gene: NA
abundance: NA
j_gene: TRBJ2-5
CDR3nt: TGCAGTGCCCCACTCGGGGAGACCCAGTACTTC
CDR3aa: CSAPLGETQYF

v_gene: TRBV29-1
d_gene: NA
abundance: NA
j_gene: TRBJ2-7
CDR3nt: TGCAGCGCCCGAGATGCGGGCGAGCAGTACTTC
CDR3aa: CSARDAGEQYF

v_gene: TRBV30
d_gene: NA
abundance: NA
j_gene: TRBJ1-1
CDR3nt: TGTGCCTGGAGTGGGACTCGGGGGACTGAAGCTTTCTTT
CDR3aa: CAWSGTRGTEAFF

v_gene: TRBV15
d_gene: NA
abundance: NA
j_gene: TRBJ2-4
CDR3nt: TGTGCCACCAGCCTCCGACAGGAGGTAGCCAAAAACATTCAGTACTTC
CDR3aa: CATSLRQEVAKNIQYF

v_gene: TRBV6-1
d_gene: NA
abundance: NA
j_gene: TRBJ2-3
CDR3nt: TGTGCCAGCAGTGATACAGGGAATACGCAGTATTTT
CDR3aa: CASSDTGNTQYF

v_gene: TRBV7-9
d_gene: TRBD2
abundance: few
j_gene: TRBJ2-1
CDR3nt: TGTGCCAGCAGCTTGGAACTAGCGGGAGACCAAGCTTACAATGAGCAGTTCTTC
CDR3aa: CASSLELAGDQAYNEQFF

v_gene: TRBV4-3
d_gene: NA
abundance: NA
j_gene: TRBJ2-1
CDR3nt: TGCGCCAGCAGCCAAGAGGGGGGCAATGAGCAGTTCTTC
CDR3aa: CASSQEGGNEQFF

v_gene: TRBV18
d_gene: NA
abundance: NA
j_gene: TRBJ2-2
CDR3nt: TGTGCCAGCTCACCAGACATGAATGGGTCCGGGGAGCTGTTTTTT
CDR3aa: CASSPDMNGSGELFF

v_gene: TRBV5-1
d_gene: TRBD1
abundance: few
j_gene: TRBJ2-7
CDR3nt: TGCGCCAGCAGCTGGACAGGAACAAGGGAGCAGTACTTC
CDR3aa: CASSWTGTREQYF

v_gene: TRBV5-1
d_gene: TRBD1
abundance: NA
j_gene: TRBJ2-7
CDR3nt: TGCGCCAGCAGCTTGGCCGCCGGACAGGGCTACGAGCAGTACTTC
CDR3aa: CASSLAAGQGYEQYF

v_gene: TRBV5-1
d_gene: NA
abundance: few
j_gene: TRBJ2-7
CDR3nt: TGCGCCAGCAGCTTGAGGGGTGACGAGCAGTACTTC
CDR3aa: CASSLRGDEQYF

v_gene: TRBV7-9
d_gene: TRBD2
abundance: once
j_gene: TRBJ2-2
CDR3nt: TGTGCCAGCAGCCCCGTTGGCGGGAGTGGCACCGGGGAGCTGTTTTTT
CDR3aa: CASSPVGGSGTGELFF

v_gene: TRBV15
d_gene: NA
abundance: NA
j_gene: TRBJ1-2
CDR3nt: TGTGCCACCAGCAGAGAGGGGAGGGGGAACTATGGCTACACCTTC
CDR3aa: CATSREGRGNYGYTF

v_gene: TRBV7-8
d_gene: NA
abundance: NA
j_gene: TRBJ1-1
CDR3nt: TGTGCCAGCAGGCCCGCTCGGGGGGCGAACACTGAAGCTTTCTTT
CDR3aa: CASRPARGANTEAFF

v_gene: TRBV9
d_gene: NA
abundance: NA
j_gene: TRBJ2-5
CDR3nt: TGTGCCAGCAGCCCCAGGGAAGAGACCCAGTACTTC
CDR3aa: CASSPREETQYF

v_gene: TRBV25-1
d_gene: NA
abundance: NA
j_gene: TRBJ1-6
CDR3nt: TGTGCCAGCAAGCCAGGCACCGGAGGTAATTCACCCCTCCACTTT
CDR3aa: CASKPGTGGNSPLHF

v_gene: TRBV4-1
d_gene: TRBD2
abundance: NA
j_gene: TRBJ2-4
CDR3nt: TGCGCCAGCAGCCACCCGGGACGGGGGGAAAACATTCAGTACTTC
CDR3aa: CASSHPGRGENIQYF

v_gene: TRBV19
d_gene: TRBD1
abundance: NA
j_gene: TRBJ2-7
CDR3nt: TGTGCCAGTACCTTCGACAGGGCCAGCGAGCAGTACTTC
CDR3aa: CASTFDRASEQYF

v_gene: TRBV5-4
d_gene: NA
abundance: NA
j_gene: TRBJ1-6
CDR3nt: TGTGCCAGCAGCGTCCGGGACGGGAATTCACCCCTCCACTTT
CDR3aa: CASSVRDGNSPLHF

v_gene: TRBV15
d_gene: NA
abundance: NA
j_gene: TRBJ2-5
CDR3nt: TGTGCCACCAGCAGAGTGGGTGAAAAGACCCAGTACTTC
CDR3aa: CATSRVGEKTQYF

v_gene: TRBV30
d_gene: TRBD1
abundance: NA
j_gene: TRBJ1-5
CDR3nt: TGTGCCTGGAGCAGACAGGGTAGTCAGCCCCAGCATTTT
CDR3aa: CAWSRQGSQPQHF

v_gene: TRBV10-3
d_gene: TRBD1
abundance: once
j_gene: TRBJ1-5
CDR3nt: TGTGCCATCAGTGGGACAGGGGGCAATCAGCCCCAGCATTTT
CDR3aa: CAISGTGGNQPQHF

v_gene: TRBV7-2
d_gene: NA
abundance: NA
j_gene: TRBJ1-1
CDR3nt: TGTGCCAGCAGCTTCCTTTTGCGTCCGCAGAACACTGAAGCTTTCTTT
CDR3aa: CASSFLLRPQNTEAFF

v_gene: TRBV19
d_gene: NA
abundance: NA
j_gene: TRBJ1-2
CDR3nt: TGTGCCACCAGCAGGGGATTGAGCTATGGCTACACCTTC
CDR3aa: CATSRGLSYGYTF

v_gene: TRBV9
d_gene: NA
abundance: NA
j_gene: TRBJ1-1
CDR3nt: TGTGCCAGCAGCCCAGATGGGGGAAAGGCGAACACTGAAGCTTTCTTT
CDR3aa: CASSPDGGKANTEAFF

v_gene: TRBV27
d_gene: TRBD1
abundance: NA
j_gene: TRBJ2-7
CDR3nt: TGTGCCAGCAGTTTGGACAGGCGAGCCTACGAGCAGTACTTC
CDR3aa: CASSLDRRAYEQYF

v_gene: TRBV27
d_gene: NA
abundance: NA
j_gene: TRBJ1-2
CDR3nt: TGTGCCAGCAGTCTTAGGCTTACAGACCACTATGGCTACACCTTC
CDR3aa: CASSLRLTDHYGYTF

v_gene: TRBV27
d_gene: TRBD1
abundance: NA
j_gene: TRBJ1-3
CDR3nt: TGTGCCAGCAGTTTGACAGGGGCAAGAAACACCATATATTTT
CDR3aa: CASSLTGARNTIYF

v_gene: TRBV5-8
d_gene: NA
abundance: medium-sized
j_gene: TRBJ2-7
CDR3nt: TGTGCCAGCACCCTCCCAAACCCCTACGAGCAGTACTTC
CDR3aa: CASTLPNPYEQYF